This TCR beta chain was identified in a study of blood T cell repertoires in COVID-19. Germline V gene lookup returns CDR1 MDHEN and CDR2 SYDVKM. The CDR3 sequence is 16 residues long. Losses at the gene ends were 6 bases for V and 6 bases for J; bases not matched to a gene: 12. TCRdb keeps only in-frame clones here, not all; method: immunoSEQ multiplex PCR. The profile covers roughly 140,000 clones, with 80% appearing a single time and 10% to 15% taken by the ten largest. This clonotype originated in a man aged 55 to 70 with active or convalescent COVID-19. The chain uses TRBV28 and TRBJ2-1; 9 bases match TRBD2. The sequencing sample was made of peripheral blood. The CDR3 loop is CASSEPRLAGFNEQFF. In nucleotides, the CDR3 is TGTGCCAGCAGCGAGCCGCGGCTAGCGGGGTTCAATGAGCAGTTCTTC.